This T cell receptor beta chain was recorded in a study of T cells expressing NK-cell markers. In the study overall: One of the eight sequenced donors was seronegative, whereas the other seven were HCMV-seropositive.

Overall study findings and caveats: Several donors' CD3+CD56-NKG2C+ cells were dominated by the same clonotypes. Nothing established the HCMV specificity of expanded NKG2C+ T cell clones.

5'RACE template switching with UMIs generated TCR beta cDNA. TCRdb derives one entry per CDR3 protein from the 5' RACE reads, leaving out DNA. Its table records about 460,000 distinct CDR3 sequences. For this clonotype: No antigen is known for it.

This CDR3 is 12 amino acids long. The V gene's germline CDR1 is SGHTA and CDR2 FQGNSA. Sequencing was performed on blood T cells: a sorted CD56 or NKG2C T cell subset, CD4+ or CD8+ T cells, or bulk PBMC T cells (not recorded which). This chain links TRBV7-2 with TRBJ2-5; the D call of TRBD1 rests on TCRdb alone, since no DNA is present to check it. This receptor was obtained from a woman aged 45-59 years in good health. The CDR3 spells CASGTALGTQYF. The full variable domain, in which reference TRBV7-2 and TRBJ2-5 provide the parts outside the CDR3, is GAGVSQSPSNKVTEKGKDVELRCDPISGHTALYWYRQSLGQGLEFLIYFQGNSAPDKSGLPSDRFSAERTGGSVSTLTIQRTQQEDSAVYLCASGTALGTQYFGPGTRLLVL.